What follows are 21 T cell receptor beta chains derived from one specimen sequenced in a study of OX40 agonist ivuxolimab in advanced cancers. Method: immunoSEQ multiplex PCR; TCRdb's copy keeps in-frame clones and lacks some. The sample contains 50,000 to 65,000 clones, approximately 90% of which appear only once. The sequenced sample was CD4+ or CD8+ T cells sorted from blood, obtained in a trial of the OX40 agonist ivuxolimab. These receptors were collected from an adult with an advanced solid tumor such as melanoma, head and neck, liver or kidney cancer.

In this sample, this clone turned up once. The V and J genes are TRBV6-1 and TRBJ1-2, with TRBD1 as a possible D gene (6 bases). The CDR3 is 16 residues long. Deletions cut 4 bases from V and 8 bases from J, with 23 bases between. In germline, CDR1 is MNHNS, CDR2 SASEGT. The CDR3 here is CASSGWGSPGAEGYTF. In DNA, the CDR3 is TGTGCCAGCAGTGGATGGGGGTCCCCAGGGGCAGAGGGCTACACCTTC.

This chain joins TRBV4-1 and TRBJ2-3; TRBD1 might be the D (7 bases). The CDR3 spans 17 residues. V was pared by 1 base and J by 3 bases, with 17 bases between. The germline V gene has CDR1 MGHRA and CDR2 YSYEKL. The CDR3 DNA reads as TGCGCCAGCAGCCAAGGGGGAGGAGGGGGCGGGACAGATACGCAGTATTTT. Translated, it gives CASSQGGGGGGTDTQYF.

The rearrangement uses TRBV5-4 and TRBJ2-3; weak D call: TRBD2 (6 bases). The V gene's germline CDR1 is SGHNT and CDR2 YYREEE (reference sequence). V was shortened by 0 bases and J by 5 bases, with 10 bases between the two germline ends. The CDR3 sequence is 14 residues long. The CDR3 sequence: CASSLAGGRDTQYF. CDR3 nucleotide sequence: TGTGCCAGCAGCTTGGCCGGAGGGCGAGATACGCAGTATTTT.

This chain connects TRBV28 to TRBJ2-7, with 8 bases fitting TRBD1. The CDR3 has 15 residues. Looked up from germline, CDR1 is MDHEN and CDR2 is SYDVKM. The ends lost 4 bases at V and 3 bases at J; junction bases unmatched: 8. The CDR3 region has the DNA TGTGCCAGCAGTTCCCTGACAGGGGCTGGCTACGAGCAGTACTTC. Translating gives CASSSLTGAGYEQYF.

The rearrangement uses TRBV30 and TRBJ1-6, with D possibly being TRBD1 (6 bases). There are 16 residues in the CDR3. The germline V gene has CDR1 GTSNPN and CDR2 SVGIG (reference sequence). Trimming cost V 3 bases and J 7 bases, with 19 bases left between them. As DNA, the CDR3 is TGTGCCTGGAGGGCGAGGGGGAGACAGAGGAATTCACCCCTCCACTTT. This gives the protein CAWRARGRQRNSPLHF.

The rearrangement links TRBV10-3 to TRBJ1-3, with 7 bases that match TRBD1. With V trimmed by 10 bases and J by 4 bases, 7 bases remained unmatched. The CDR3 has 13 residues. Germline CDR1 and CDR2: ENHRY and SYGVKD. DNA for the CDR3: TGTGCCACCTACAAGGGACAGGGAAACACCATATATTTT. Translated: CATYKGQGNTIYF.

For the CDR3, the DNA is TGTGCCAGCAGCTTAGCGGTAGCGGGGGGGCCAGATACGCAGTATTTT. It translates to CASSLAVAGGPDTQYF. This rearrangement joins TRBV7-9 to TRBJ2-3; 11 bases are shared with TRBD2. V dropped 0 bases and J dropped 4; count of bases not matched to a gene: 3. The CDR3 totals 16 residues. From germline, CDR1 is SEHNR and CDR2 FQNEAQ (reference sequence).

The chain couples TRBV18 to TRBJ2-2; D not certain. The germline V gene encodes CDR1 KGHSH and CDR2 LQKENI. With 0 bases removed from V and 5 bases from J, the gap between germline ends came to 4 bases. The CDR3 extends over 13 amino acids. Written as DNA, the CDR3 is TGTGCCAGCTCACCACCCAGTACCGGGGAGCTGTTTTTT. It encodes CASSPPSTGELFF.

CDR3 in DNA: TGTGCCAGCAGCACGCCCGGACAGTTAAGGGAGACCCAGTACTTC. As protein: CASSTPGQLRETQYF. The chain joins TRBV11-1 to TRBJ2-5; possibly TRBD1 for D (6 bases). The germline V gene encodes CDR1 SGHAT and CDR2 FQDESV (reference sequence). The germline V and J ends were trimmed by 5 bases and 5 bases, with 18 bases remaining between them. The CDR3 consists of 15 residues.

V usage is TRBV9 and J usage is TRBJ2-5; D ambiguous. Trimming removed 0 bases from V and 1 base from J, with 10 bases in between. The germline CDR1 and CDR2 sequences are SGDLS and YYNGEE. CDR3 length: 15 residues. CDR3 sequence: CASSVGAIAQETQYF. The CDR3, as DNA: TGTGCCAGCAGCGTAGGGGCAATAGCCCAAGAGACCCAGTACTTC.

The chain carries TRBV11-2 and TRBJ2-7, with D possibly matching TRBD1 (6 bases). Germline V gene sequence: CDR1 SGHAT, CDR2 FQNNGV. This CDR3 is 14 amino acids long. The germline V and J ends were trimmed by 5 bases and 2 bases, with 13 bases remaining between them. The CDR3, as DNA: TGTGCCAGCAGCAACAGGGATTTGACCTACGAGCAGTACTTC. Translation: CASSNRDLTYEQYF.

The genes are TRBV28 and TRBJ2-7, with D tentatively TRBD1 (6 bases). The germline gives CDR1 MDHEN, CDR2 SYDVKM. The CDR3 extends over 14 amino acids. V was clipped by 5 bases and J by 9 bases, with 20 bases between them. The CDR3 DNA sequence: TGTGCCAGCAGTACCGGACCACTTCAAGGGGGGCAGTACTTC. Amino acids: CASSTGPLQGGQYF. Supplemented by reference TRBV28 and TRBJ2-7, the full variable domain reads DVKVTQSSRYLVKRTGEKVFLECVQDMDHENMFWYRQDPGLGLRLIYFSYDVKMKEKGDIPEGYSVSREKKERFSLILESASTNQTSMYLCASSTGPLQGGQYFGPGTRLTVT.

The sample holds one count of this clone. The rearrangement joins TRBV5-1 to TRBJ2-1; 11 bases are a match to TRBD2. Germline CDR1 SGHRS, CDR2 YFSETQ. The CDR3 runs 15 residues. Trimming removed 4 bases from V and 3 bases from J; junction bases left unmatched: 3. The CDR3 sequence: CASSILAGGYNEQFF. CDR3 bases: TGCGCCAGCAGCATCCTAGCGGGGGGCTACAATGAGCAGTTCTTC.

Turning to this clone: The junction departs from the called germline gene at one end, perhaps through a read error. CDR3 sequence: CASSPERGGTDTQYF. The CDR3 bases are TGTGCTAGCAGCCCCGAGAGGGGGGGCACAGATACGCAGTATTTT. This chain uses TRBV7-7 with TRBJ2-3, with D possibly called TRBD1 or TRBD2 (6 bases each). The germline V gene encodes CDR1 SSHAT and CDR2 FNYEAQ (reference sequence). The CDR3 runs 15 residues.

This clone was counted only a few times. CDR3 protein: CASGGRPLSEKLFF. Here the CDR3 DNA reads TGTGCCAGCGGCGGCAGGCCTCTCTCAGAAAAACTGTTTTTT. V is TRBV28 and J is TRBJ1-4, with D unresolved. V was clipped by 8 bases and J by 8 bases, with 18 bases between them. Per the germline V gene, CDR1 is MDHEN and CDR2 is SYDVKM. The CDR3 is 14 amino acids.

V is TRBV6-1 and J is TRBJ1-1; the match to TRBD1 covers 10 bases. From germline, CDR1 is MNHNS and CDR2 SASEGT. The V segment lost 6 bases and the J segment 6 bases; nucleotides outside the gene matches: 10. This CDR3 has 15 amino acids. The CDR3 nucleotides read TGTGCCAGCAGGGGACCAGGACAGGGGGGCGCTGAAGCTTTCTTT. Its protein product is CASRGPGQGGAEAFF.

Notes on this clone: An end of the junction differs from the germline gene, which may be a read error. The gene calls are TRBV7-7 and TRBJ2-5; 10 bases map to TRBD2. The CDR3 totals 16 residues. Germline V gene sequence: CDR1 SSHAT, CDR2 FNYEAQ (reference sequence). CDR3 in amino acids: CASSNKGSGGAETQYF. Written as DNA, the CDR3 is TGTGCTAGCAGCAACAAAGGGAGCGGGGGGGCCGAGACCCAGTACTTC.

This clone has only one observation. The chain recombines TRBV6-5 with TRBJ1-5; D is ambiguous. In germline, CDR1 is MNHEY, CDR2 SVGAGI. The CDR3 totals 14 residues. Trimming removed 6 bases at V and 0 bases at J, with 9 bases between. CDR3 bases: TGTGCCAGCAGCCGCGATTATAGCAATCAGCCCCAGCATTTT. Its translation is CASSRDYSNQPQHF.

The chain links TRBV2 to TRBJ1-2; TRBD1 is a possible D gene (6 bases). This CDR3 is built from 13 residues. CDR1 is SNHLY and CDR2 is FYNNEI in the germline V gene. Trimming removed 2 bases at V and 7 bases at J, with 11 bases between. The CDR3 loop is CASSEYEGGGYTF. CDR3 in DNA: TGTGCCAGCAGTGAATATGAAGGGGGTGGCTACACCTTC.

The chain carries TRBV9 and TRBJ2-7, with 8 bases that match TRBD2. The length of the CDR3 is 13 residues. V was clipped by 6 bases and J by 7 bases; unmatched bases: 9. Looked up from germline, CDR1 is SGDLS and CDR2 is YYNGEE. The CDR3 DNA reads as TGTGCCAGCACCCGGGGGGGGGCGGGTGAGCAGTACTTC. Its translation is CASTRGGAGEQYF.

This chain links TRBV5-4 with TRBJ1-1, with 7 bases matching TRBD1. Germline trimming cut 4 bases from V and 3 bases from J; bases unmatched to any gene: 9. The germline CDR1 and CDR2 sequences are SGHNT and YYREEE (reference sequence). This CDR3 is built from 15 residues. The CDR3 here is CASSPPGQLYTEAFF. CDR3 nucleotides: TGTGCCAGCAGCCCTCCGGGACAGTTGTACACTGAAGCTTTCTTT. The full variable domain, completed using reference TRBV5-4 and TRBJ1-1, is ETGVTQSPTHLIKTRGQQVTLRCSSQSGHNTVSWYQQALGQGPQFIFQYYREEENGRGNFPPRFSGLQFPNYSSELNVNALELDDSALYLCASSPPGQLYTEAFFGQGTRLTVV.